These 3 T cell receptor beta chains originate from one sample sequenced in a study of cytomegalovirus exposure and HLA in healthy donors. Produced via immunoSEQ multiplex PCR; TCRdb's table is partial and in-frame only. The sample contains about 110,000 clones, approximately 85% of which appear only once. The specimen was PBMCs. The receptors here all came from a woman aged 18-35 years in good health and CMV-seronegative.

This chain joins TRBV7-8 and TRBJ1-5; TRBD1 aligns across 7 bases. The germline gives CDR1 SGHVS, CDR2 FQNEAQ. The V gene end was trimmed by 5 bases and the J gene end by 5 bases; junction bases not matched to a gene: 12. The CDR3 sequence is 16 residues long. CDR3 nucleotides: TGTGCCAGCAGCCCCATGCACAGGGGCCCCGATCAGCCCCAGCATTTT. Translation gives CASSPMHRGPDQPQHF.

V usage is TRBV28 and J usage is TRBJ2-1, with TRBD2 matching over 9 bases. In germline, CDR1 is MDHEN, CDR2 SYDVKM. This CDR3 spans 14 amino acids. V lost 8 bases, J lost 2 bases, and 4 bases stayed unmatched. CDR3 sequence: CASGSGGTYNEQFF. The CDR3 DNA is TGTGCCAGCGGCAGCGGGGGGACCTACAATGAGCAGTTCTTC.

CDR3 in DNA: TGTGCCAGCAGTTTTAGGGGGGAGACCCAGTACTTC. It specifies CASSFRGETQYF. The V and J genes are TRBV27 and TRBJ2-5; weak D call: TRBD1 (6 bases). CDR1 MNHEY and CDR2 SMNVEV come from the germline V gene (reference sequence). Trimming left V 3 bases short and J 5 bases short, with 7 bases between. This CDR3 has 12 amino acids.